The 21 T cell receptor beta chains below were found in one sample sequenced in a study of glioma-infiltrating T cells. The iRepertoire nested amplicon-rescue multiplex PCR amplified TCR alpha and beta CDR3s from RNA. TCRdb called the multiplex PCR reads again in MiXCR, with one record for every CDR3 protein. The sample lists 300,000 to 400,000 distinct CDR3 sequences; roughly two fifths were seen once. The material sequenced was glioma tissue, nonneoplastic brain tissue, or PBMCs (not recorded which). The receptor source for this set is a human donor with low-grade glioma or glioblastoma, undergoing nonglioma brain surgery, or in good health (not recorded which).

The chain uses TRBV29-1 and TRBJ1-5; D remains unclear. CDR1 is SQVTM, CDR2 ANQGSEA, per germline. The CDR3 runs 9 residues. Trimming took 8 bases from V and 5 from J, leaving 4 bases between them. CDR3 residues: CSLYQPQHF. For the CDR3, the DNA is TGCAGCTTGTATCAGCCCCAGCATTTT.

This clonotype turned up a few times. The rearrangement joins TRBV6-2 or TRBV6-3 to TRBJ2-1, with 9 bases matching TRBD2. The germline V gene has CDR1 MNHEY and CDR2 SVGEGT. After removal of 5 bases from V and 4 bases from J, the junction contained 9 bases not matched to a gene. CDR3 length: 16 amino acids. In DNA, the CDR3 is TGTGCCAGCAGTGGGAGACTAGCGGAGAATTACAATGAGCAGTTCTTC. Protein sequence: CASSGRLAENYNEQFF.

The V call is TRBV19, the J call TRBJ1-1; TRBD1 is a possible D gene (5 bases). The CDR3 contains 16 residues. Trimming cost V 5 bases and J 4 bases, with 20 bases left between them. CDR1 LNHDA and CDR2 SQIVND come from the germline V gene (reference sequence). For the CDR3, the DNA is TGTGCCAGTAGTGTACCCTTGGGGGGATTGAGCACTGAAGCTTTCTTT. Protein product: CASSVPLGGLSTEAFF.

This clonotype was counted a few times. The chain carries TRBV4-3 and TRBJ2-7; D is possibly TRBD1 (5 bases). Germline loops: CDR1 LGHNA, CDR2 YSLEER. The CDR3 covers 16 residues. V lost 0 bases, J lost 1 base, and 13 bases lay in between. This CDR3 is CASSQDRRVRSYEQYF. As DNA, the CDR3 is TGCGCCAGCAGCCAAGATCGCAGGGTTAGGTCCTACGAGCAGTACTTC.

This clonotype was picked up a small number of times. The gene calls are TRBV24-1 and TRBJ2-1, with D possibly being TRBD2 (6 bases). The V end lost 1 base, the J end lost 2 bases, and 11 bases lay between the germline ends. CDR3 length: 16 residues. The V gene's germline CDR1 is KGHDR and CDR2 SFDVKD. This CDR3 reads CATSDFGTPPYNEQFF. CDR3 bases: TGTGCCACCAGTGATTTCGGGACTCCCCCCTACAATGAGCAGTTCTTC.

This clonotype was counted a few times. The J gene is TRBJ2-3, the V gene TRBV7-9; D unclear. The CDR3 sequence is 15 residues long. Germline CDR1 reads SEHNR; CDR2 reads FQNEAQ (reference sequence). V was trimmed by 1 base and J by 0 bases, leaving 8 bases between them. Written as DNA, the CDR3 is TGTGCCAGCAGCTTAGGGCAGCATAGCACAGATACGCAGTATTTT. Translating gives CASSLGQHSTDTQYF. The variable domain in full, completed from reference TRBV7-9 and TRBJ2-3, reads DTGVSQNPRHKITKRGQNVTFRCDPISEHNRLYWYRQTLGQGPEFLTYFQNEAQLEKSRLLSDRFSAERPKGSFSTLEIQRTEQGDSAMYLCASSLGQHSTDTQYFGPGTRLTVL.

J is TRBJ1-6 and V is TRBV3-1, with TRBD1 matching 12 bases. Germline V CDR1 and CDR2: LGHDT, YNNKEL (reference sequence). The V gene end was trimmed by 4 bases and the J gene end by 12 bases; junction bases not matched to a gene: 4. The CDR3 runs 14 residues. The CDR3 DNA reads as TGTGCCAGCAGCCTGGGGACAGGGGGCTTACCCCTCCACTTT. It specifies CASSLGTGGLPLHF.

This clonotype was seen ten or more times. This rearrangement joins TRBV27 to TRBJ2-3, with D hard to call. The germline V and J ends were trimmed by 8 bases and 3 bases, with 12 bases remaining between them. The germline gives CDR1 MNHEY, CDR2 SMNVEV (reference sequence). The CDR3 sequence is 13 residues long. The chain's CDR3 is CASPEERTDTQYF. The CDR3 coding sequence is TGTGCCAGCCCGGAAGAGAGGACAGATACGCAGTATTTT.

This clonotype was recorded a few times. CDR3 DNA sequence: TGTGCCATCAGGGAGACCCCGGGGGGCGAGACCCAGTACTTC. Translated, it gives CAIRETPGGETQYF. The chain joins TRBV10-3 to TRBJ2-5; D possibly corresponds to TRBD2 (7 bases). CDR1 ENHRY and CDR2 SYGVKD come from the germline V gene. V dropped 6 bases and J dropped 5 bases, with 16 bases sitting between them. The CDR3 loop spans 14 amino acids.

Worth noting for this clonotype: A read error may explain this, as a much larger clone is one base away. This chain connects TRBV27 to TRBJ1-6; D uncertain. The CDR3 runs 16 residues. V was shortened by 3 bases and J by 13 bases, with 22 bases between the two germline ends. From germline, CDR1 is MNHEY and CDR2 SMNVEV (reference sequence). The CDR3 bases are TGTGCCAGCAGTTTTATGGCAGAGCCCAATGGATTCCCCCTCCACTTT. It translates to CASSFMAEPNGFPLHF.

This clonotype has more than one count but fewer than ten. V gene TRBV19 combines with J gene TRBJ1-1; no clear D gene. Germline V gives CDR1 LNHDA, CDR2 SQIVND (reference sequence). The V and J ends lost 10 bases and 1 base respectively, with 10 bases between them. The CDR3 covers 12 residues. The chain's CDR3 is CATSWGNTEAFF. As DNA, the CDR3 is TGTGCCACTTCATGGGGGAACACTGAAGCTTTCTTT. Complete variable domain (other parts from reference TRBV19 and TRBJ1-1): DGGITQSPKYLFRKEGQNVTLSCEQNLNHDAMYWYRQDPGQGLRLIYYSQIVNDFQKGDIAEGYSVSREKKESFPLTVTSAQKNPTAFYLCATSWGNTEAFFGQGTRLTVV.

The table lists this clonotype with many counts. The V gene is TRBV6-1, the J gene TRBJ2-1; possibly TRBD1 for D (5 bases). The length of the CDR3 is 13 residues. V was pared by 7 bases and J by 16 bases, with 23 bases between. Germline assignment: CDR1 MNHNS and CDR2 SASEGT. CDR3 residues: CASTLALGASNFF. In nucleotides, the CDR3 is TGTGCCAGCACCTTAGCCCTAGGGGCCTCCAACTTCTTC.

This chain uses TRBV27 with TRBJ2-1; 8 bases are a match to TRBD1. CDR3 length equals 15 residues. CDR1 and CDR2 (germline): MNHEY, SMNVEV (reference sequence). Germline trimming cut 5 bases from V and 1 base from J; bases unmatched to any gene: 4. CDR3 amino acids: CASSTRTGSYNEQFF. DNA of the CDR3: TGTGCCAGCAGTACACGGACAGGGTCCTACAATGAGCAGTTCTTC.

This clonotype was counted at least ten times. This rearrangement joins TRBV27 to TRBJ1-5, with D maybe TRBD1 (5 bases). Trimming pared 5 bases from V and 4 bases from J, leaving 12 bases between. This CDR3 is built from 14 residues. The germline CDR1 and CDR2 sequences are MNHEY and SMNVEV (reference sequence). CDR3 sequence (DNA): TGTGCCAGCAGTACAAAGGCAGGGAATCAGCCCCAGCATTTT. Amino acid sequence: CASSTKAGNQPQHF.

The chain links TRBV4-1 to TRBJ1-2; 7 bases agree with TRBD1. V lost 4 bases, J lost 6 bases, and 11 bases stayed unmatched. CDR1 is MGHRA, CDR2 YSYEKL, per germline. There are 15 residues in the CDR3. The CDR3: CASSLEPSGQDGYTF. The DNA for the CDR3 is TGCGCCAGCAGCCTAGAACCTTCCGGACAGGATGGCTACACCTTC.

The CDR3 sequence: CASSPGLAGMWYEQYF. In nucleotides, the CDR3 is TGTGCCAGCAGCCCCGGACTAGCGGGAATGTGGTACGAGCAGTACTTC. J is TRBJ2-7 and V is TRBV3-1; 12 positions match TRBD2. Trimming removed 4 bases from V and 4 bases from J; junction bases left unmatched: 8. This CDR3 is 16 amino acids long. Germline V gives CDR1 LGHDT, CDR2 YNNKEL (reference sequence).

This clonotype appeared a few times. The V call is TRBV20-1, the J call TRBJ1-1, with 8 nucleotides matching TRBD1. Germline lookup yields CDR1 DFQATT and CDR2 SNEGSKA (reference sequence). This CDR3 has 14 residues. Trimming at V came to 7 bases and at J to 0 bases, leaving 7 bases not matched to a gene. CDR3 sequence (DNA): TGCAGTGTTTCCAGGACAGGGATGAACACTGAAGCTTTCTTT. Residues: CSVSRTGMNTEAFF.

This clonotype was detected once. In DNA, the CDR3 is TGTGCCAGCAGCCGGGGACTAGCGGGGGGTGAGCAGTTCTTC. Protein product: CASSRGLAGGEQFF. J is TRBJ2-1 and V is TRBV6-1; 15 bases line up with TRBD2. CDR3 length equals 14 residues. The V gene end was trimmed by 6 bases and the J gene end by 9 bases; junction bases not matched to a gene: 3. Per the germline V gene, CDR1 is MNHNS and CDR2 is SASEGT.

V and J are TRBV11-3 and TRBJ1-2, with 7 bases aligning to TRBD1. The CDR3 sequence is 12 residues long. Germline V CDR1 and CDR2: SGHNT, YENEEA. V lost 10 bases, J lost 4 bases, and 6 bases stayed unmatched. In DNA, the CDR3 is TGTGCCACTCTCAGGGGGGTCTATGGCTACACCTTC. This gives the protein CATLRGVYGYTF.

Comment on this clonotype: With a much larger clone just one base away, this may be a read error. CDR3 DNA: TGTGCCAGCAGTTTACCCAGACTAGGATCCGAGCAGTACTTC. It yields the protein CASSLPRLGSEQYF. This chain uses TRBV27 with TRBJ2-7; TRBD2 might be the D (6 bases). The germline CDR1 and CDR2 sequences are MNHEY and SMNVEV (reference sequence). V lost 2 bases, J lost 6 bases, and 14 bases lay in between. The CDR3 length is 14 residues.

In the case of this clonotype: Since a much larger clone is just one base distant, this may be a read error. The chain employs TRBV27 and TRBJ2-7, with D perhaps TRBD2 (5 bases). CDR3 size: 14 residues. Germline assignment: CDR1 MNHEY and CDR2 SMNVEV (reference sequence). This CDR3 is CASGLSQEVGEQYF. Written as DNA, the CDR3 is TGTGCCAGCGGTTTATCGCAGGAGGTCGGCGAGCAGTACTTC.